This entry concerns a single T cell receptor beta chain. Measured with immunoSEQ multiplex PCR; TCRdb has only the in-frame clones, and not every one. The sample lists about 460,000 clones; more than 85% were seen once. This sample stems from a study of blood T cell repertoires in COVID-19. Study context: The analysed material was cDNA or gDNA that came from T cells, B-cell-depleted T cells, or PBMCs.

Sequencing was performed on PBMCs or T cells enriched from blood (not recorded which). This TCR was recovered from an older woman who had recovered from COVID-19.

This CDR3 is CASSLQSSYNEQFF. The CDR3 DNA reads TGTGCCAGCAGTCTACAGAGCTCCTACAATGAGCAGTTCTTC. This rearrangement joins TRBV6-5 to TRBJ2-1; no clear D gene. The CDR3 runs 14 residues. Trimming left V 5 bases short and J 0 bases short, with 8 bases between. Germline CDR1 is MNHEY and CDR2 is SVGAGI.